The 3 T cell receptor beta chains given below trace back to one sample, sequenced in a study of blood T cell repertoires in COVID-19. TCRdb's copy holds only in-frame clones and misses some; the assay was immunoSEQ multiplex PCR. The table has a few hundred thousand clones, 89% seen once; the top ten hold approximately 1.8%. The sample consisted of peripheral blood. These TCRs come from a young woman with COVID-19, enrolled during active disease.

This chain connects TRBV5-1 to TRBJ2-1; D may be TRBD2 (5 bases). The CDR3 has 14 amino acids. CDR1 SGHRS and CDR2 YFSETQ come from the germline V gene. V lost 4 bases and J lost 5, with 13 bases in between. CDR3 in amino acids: CASSPGRAHNEQFF. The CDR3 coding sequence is TGCGCCAGCAGCCCGGGGAGAGCTCACAATGAGCAGTTCTTC.

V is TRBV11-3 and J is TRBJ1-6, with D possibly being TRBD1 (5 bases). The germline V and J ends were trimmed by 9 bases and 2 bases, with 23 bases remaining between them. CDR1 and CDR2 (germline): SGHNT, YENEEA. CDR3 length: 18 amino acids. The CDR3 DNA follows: TGTGCCAGTTCGAAAAACTTCAGGGTATCGCCCTATAATTCACCCCTCCACTTT. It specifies CASSKNFRVSPYNSPLHF. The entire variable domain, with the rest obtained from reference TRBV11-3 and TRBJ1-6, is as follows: EAGVVQSPRYKIIEKKQPVAFWCNPISGHNTLYWYLQNLGQGPELLIRYENEEAVDDSQLPKDRFSAERLKGVDSTLKIQPAELGDSAVYLCASSKNFRVSPYNSPLHFGNGTRLTVT.

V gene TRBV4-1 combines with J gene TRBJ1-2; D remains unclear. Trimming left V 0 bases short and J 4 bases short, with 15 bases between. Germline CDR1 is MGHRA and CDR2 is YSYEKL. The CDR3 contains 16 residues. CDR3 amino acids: CASSQEEREVGYGYTF. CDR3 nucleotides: TGCGCCAGCAGCCAAGAAGAGAGGGAGGTAGGCTATGGCTACACCTTC.